The 3 T cell receptor beta chains below were found in one sample sequenced in a study of cytomegalovirus exposure and HLA in healthy donors. With 60 Vbeta and 13 Jbeta primers, the PCR was carried out. Repertoires were generated with immunoSEQ multiplex PCR, while TCRdb's copy carries only in-frame clones and drops some. The sample carries roughly 140,000 clones, roughly 10% recorded once. Material for sequencing was PBMCs. The receptors come from a male donor in good health and CMV-seronegative.

This sequence joins TRBV28 and TRBJ2-1, with D possibly being TRBD2 (5 bases). Germline V CDR1 and CDR2: MDHEN, SYDVKM. V was shortened by 5 bases and J by 6 bases, with 17 bases between the two germline ends. The CDR3 has 15 residues. The CDR3 DNA reads as TGTGCCAGCAGTGGGAGCTGGGAGTTCATCAATGAGCAGTTCTTC. It translates to CASSGSWEFINEQFF.

The rearrangement links TRBV14 to TRBJ2-7, with 15 bases fitting TRBD2. The CDR3 is 15 amino acids. Germline CDR1 and CDR2: SGHDN and FVKESK. Unmatched junction bases numbered 4, after V lost 4 bases and J lost 6 bases. CDR3 DNA: TGTGCCAGCAGCCTAGGGGGACTAGCGGGAGGCGAGCAGTACTTC. Protein sequence: CASSLGGLAGGEQYF.

This clone appeared a few times. The gene calls are TRBV6-5 and TRBJ2-1, with 9 bases fitting TRBD2. CDR1 and CDR2 (germline): MNHEY, SVGAGI. This CDR3 contains 14 residues. The V segment lost 5 bases and the J segment 4 bases; nucleotides outside the gene matches: 3. In DNA, the CDR3 is TGTGCCAGCAGTGTTACTAGCGGGTACAATGAGCAGTTCTTC. It codes for CASSVTSGYNEQFF.